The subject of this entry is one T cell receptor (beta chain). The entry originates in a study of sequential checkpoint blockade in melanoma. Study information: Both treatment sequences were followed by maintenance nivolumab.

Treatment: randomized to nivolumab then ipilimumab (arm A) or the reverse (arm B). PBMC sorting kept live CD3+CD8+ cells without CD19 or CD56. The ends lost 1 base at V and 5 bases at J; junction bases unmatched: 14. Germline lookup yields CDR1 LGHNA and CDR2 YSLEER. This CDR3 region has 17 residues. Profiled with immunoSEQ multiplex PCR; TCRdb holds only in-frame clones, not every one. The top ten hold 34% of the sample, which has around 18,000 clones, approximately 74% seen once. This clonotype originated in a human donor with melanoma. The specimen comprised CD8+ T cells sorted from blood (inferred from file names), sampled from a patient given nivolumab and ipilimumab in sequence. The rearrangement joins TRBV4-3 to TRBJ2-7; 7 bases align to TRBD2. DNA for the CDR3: TGCGCCAGCAGCCAAGGAGCGGGGTCAGGGATCAACGACGAGCAGTACTTC. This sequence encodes CASSQGAGSGINDEQYF.